The 25 T cell receptor beta chains listed next were all sequenced from one sample in a study of human CD8 memory T cell subsets. Researchers made TCR beta libraries via UMI-labeled 5' RACE. TCRdb re-called the 5' RACE reads, yielding one record per CDR3 amino acid sequence without DNA. Here the sample table reports some 10,000 distinct CDR3 sequences. The material sequenced was CD8+ stem-like memory T cells (TSCM and TCM) sorted from PBMCs. Noted subset: stem-like memory CD8 T cells (TSTEM), CCR7+ PD-1- TIGIT-. These receptors originate from a human donor in good health.

This sequence joins TRBV2 and TRBJ2-5; TCRdb's D gene call, TRBD1, goes unchecked for lack of DNA. This CDR3 has 14 amino acids. Germline V lookup: CDR1 SNHLY, CDR2 FYNNEI. CDR3 sequence reads: CASSEGGQSKTQYF.

This clonotype shows up as medium-sized by frequency. This rearrangement joins TRBV3-1 to TRBJ2-7; TCRdb designates TRBD1, a call that cannot be tested without DNA. Germline-derived CDR1 and CDR2 are LGHDT and YNNKEL (reference sequence). CDR3 length: 15 residues. CDR3 protein: CASSQESTPGDEQYF.

This clonotype is classed as medium-sized by frequency. V gene TRBV28 combines with J gene TRBJ2-3; absent DNA, TCRdb's TRBD2 call cannot be checked. The CDR3 totals 13 residues. The germline V gene has CDR1 MDHEN and CDR2 SYDVKM. The CDR3 reads CASGRSSTDTQYF.

The V and J genes are TRBV4-1 and TRBJ2-2. The CDR3 length is 12 residues. In germline, CDR1 is MGHRA, CDR2 YSYEKL. The CDR3 protein is CASSHLDGELFF.

This clonotype is identified as medium-sized from frequency. The CDR3 protein is CASSQRDRAEVPLNTEAFF. The rearrangement links TRBV4-3 to TRBJ1-1; TCRdb's D gene call, TRBD1, goes unchecked for lack of DNA. The length of the CDR3 is 19 residues. From germline, CDR1 is LGHNA and CDR2 YSLEER.

This chain connects TRBV19 to TRBJ1-5; TCRdb proposes TRBD1, but this gene call is untestable without DNA. This CDR3 region has 16 residues. From germline, CDR1 is LNHDA and CDR2 SQIVND (reference sequence). CDR3: CASRAGQWIGDQPQHF.

V and J are TRBV7-2 and TRBJ2-7. CDR1 and CDR2 (germline): SGHTA, FQGNSA. The CDR3 covers 16 residues. The CDR3 spells CASSFSTRMSHYEQYF. Using reference TRBV7-2 and TRBJ2-7 for the parts outside the CDR3, the full variable domain is GAGVSQSPSNKVTEKGKDVELRCDPISGHTALYWYRQSLGQGLEFLIYFQGNSAPDKSGLPSDRFSAERTGGSVSTLTIQRTQQEDSAVYLCASSFSTRMSHYEQYFGPGTRLTVT.

The chain recombines TRBV10-3 with TRBJ1-1; the TCRdb call, TRBD1, lacks DNA for checking. Germline V gene data show CDR1 as ENHRY and CDR2 as SYGVKD. The CDR3 totals 13 residues. CDR3 protein: CAINRQGSAEAFF.

The V and J genes are TRBV9 and TRBJ2-1; TCRdb calls TRBD2, which cannot be checked without DNA. The CDR3 length is 16 residues. In germline, CDR1 is SGDLS, CDR2 YYNGEE. The CDR3 reads CASSVESGGPYNEQFF.

V usage is TRBV20-1 and J usage is TRBJ2-3; the D call of TRBD1 rests on TCRdb alone, since no DNA is present to check it. Germline assignment: CDR1 DFQATT and CDR2 SNEGSKA (reference sequence). The CDR3 has 15 amino acids. CDR3 in amino acids: CSARVRGQYTDTQYF.

This chain links TRBV29-1 with TRBJ2-7; the D call from TCRdb, TRBD2, cannot be confirmed without DNA. Germline values: CDR1 SQVTM, CDR2 ANQGSEA. This CDR3 is 13 amino acids long. CDR3 sequence: CSVVTSGSYEQYF.

The genes are TRBV29-1 and TRBJ2-1; the D call from TCRdb, TRBD2, cannot be confirmed without DNA. Germline V gene lookup returns CDR1 SQVTM and CDR2 ANQGSEA. The CDR3 consists of 16 residues. CDR3 loop: CSVELLAGGIYNEQFF.

The rearrangement uses TRBV6-5 and TRBJ2-5; TCRdb returns TRBD1, unconfirmable since there is no DNA. Per the germline V gene, CDR1 is MNHEY and CDR2 is SVGAGI. CDR3 length: 15 residues. The CDR3 region is CASSLTWGSRETQYF.

The chain recombines TRBV5-1 with TRBJ2-5; as DNA is missing, the TRBD2 call by TCRdb cannot be tested. Germline CDR1 is SGHRS and CDR2 is YFSETQ. CDR3 size: 17 residues. The CDR3 reads CASQPGLAGAYQETQYF.

The V and J genes are TRBV27 and TRBJ2-7; lacking DNA, the TRBD2 call made by TCRdb goes unchecked. This CDR3 contains 15 residues. The germline CDR1 and CDR2 sequences are MNHEY and SMNVEV (reference sequence). CDR3 protein: CASRREAGGIYEQYF.

The gene calls are TRBV15 and TRBJ2-2; with no DNA, the TCRdb D assignment of TRBD2 cannot be verified. Germline CDR1 and CDR2: LNHNV and YYDKDF (reference sequence). The CDR3 spans 18 residues. The CDR3 protein is CATSRERLAGGNTGELFF.

This clonotype ranks as medium-sized in terms of frequency. The J gene is TRBJ2-7, the V gene TRBV2; there is no DNA to check the TCRdb D call of TRBD2. There are 16 residues in the CDR3. Germline V gene lookup returns CDR1 SNHLY and CDR2 FYNNEI. CDR3 protein: CASSEGLAGVGYEQYF.

The chain uses TRBV24-1 and TRBJ1-5; TCRdb lists TRBD1, though no DNA is available to test this call. CDR3 length: 17 amino acids. Germline CDR1 reads KGHDR; CDR2 reads SFDVKD. CDR3 amino acids: CATSPAGRGLLDQPQHF.

This clonotype registers medium-sized (0.01 to 0.1%) by frequency. V and J are TRBV29-1 and TRBJ2-7. In germline, CDR1 is SQVTM, CDR2 ANQGSEA. This CDR3 is 13 amino acids long. This CDR3 reads CSVVVLGASEQYF.

The gene calls are TRBV9 and TRBJ2-1; there is no DNA to check the TCRdb D call of TRBD1. The CDR3 sequence is 14 residues long. Germline values: CDR1 SGDLS, CDR2 YYNGEE. The CDR3 sequence is CASSAPGGQNEQFF.

This clonotype is deemed medium-sized by its frequency. The chain carries TRBV5-1 and TRBJ2-7. Germline CDR1 and CDR2: SGHRS and YFSETQ. This CDR3 region has 12 residues. The CDR3 sequence: CASSFNSYEQYF.

The chain has TRBV20-1 and TRBJ1-2. The CDR3 is 13 residues long. From germline, CDR1 is DFQATT and CDR2 SNEGSKA (reference sequence). This CDR3 reads CSAREENLYGYTF.

CDR3 amino acids: CASRAGQGATEAFF. The chain has TRBV10-2 and TRBJ1-1; TCRdb's D gene call, TRBD1, goes unchecked for lack of DNA. There are 14 residues in the CDR3. The germline gives CDR1 WSHSY, CDR2 SAAADI.

The rearrangement joins TRBV11-3 to TRBJ2-1. Germline V CDR1 and CDR2: SGHNT, YENEEA. The CDR3 is 15 amino acids. CDR3 loop: CASSLNGYSYNEQFF.

CDR3 protein: CASSLRGIYNEQFF. The V gene is TRBV12-3 or TRBV12-4, the J gene TRBJ2-1; TCRdb gives TRBD1 as the D gene, but with no DNA this cannot be confirmed. The CDR3 is 14 residues long.